Below, 21 T cell receptor beta chains from the same sample are listed, as sequenced in a study of regulatory T cells in long-lasting Graves disease. Time point noted: newly diagnosed GD, antithyroid drugs for less than 3 months. The TCR library was made from RNA that had been extracted from PBMCs in TRIzol. Building the TCR beta libraries relied on iRepertoire HTBI primers, and CDR3 regions underwent Arm-PCR. TCRdb recomputed calls from the multiplex PCR reads with MiXCR, one row per CDR3 protein. Seen here are just over 600,000 distinct CDR3 sequences, about 16% observed once, and the top ten hold about 20%. Another study also made use of these data, one on T cells in Graves' hyperthyroidism and ophthalmopathy.

Sequenced material: peripheral blood mononuclear cells (PBMCs), taken at new diagnosis, from a patient treated with antithyroid drugs. All receptors derive from a woman in her twenties or thirties with Graves disease.

A few counts support this clonotype. The chain couples TRBV20-1 to TRBJ2-3; TRBD2 matches at 8 bases. The CDR3 sequence is 19 residues long. Germline V gives CDR1 DFQATT, CDR2 SNEGSKA (reference sequence). The V and J ends lost 0 bases and 5 bases, in that order; junction bases with no gene match: 19. The DNA for the CDR3 is TGCAGTGCTAGAGATCCGAGCCCGGGAACTAGCGGTGCATTAGATACGCAGTATTTT. It specifies CSARDPSPGTSGALDTQYF.

At least ten counts were recorded for this clonotype. The gene calls are TRBV28 and TRBJ2-5; D is ambiguous. The CDR3 runs 11 residues. Trimming cost V 6 bases and J 4 bases, with 6 bases left between them. CDR1 and CDR2 (germline): MDHEN, SYDVKM. The CDR3 sequence is CASRYRETQYF. The DNA for the CDR3 is TGTGCCAGCAGGTATAGAGAGACCCAGTACTTC.

This clonotype appeared many times. V gene TRBV10-3 combines with J gene TRBJ1-2, with D possibly TRBD1 on 5 matching bases. The CDR3 sequence is 12 residues long. Germline V gene sequence: CDR1 ENHRY, CDR2 SYGVKD. V was clipped by 10 bases and J by 8 bases, with 17 bases between them. For the CDR3, the DNA is TGTGCCACCCGTTCGGGTCAGGGAGGCTACACCTTC. This codes for CATRSGQGGYTF.

This clonotype was observed at least ten times. V usage is TRBV15 and J usage is TRBJ1-5; no clear D. The length of the CDR3 is 15 residues. Trimming left V 4 bases short and J 3 bases short, with 13 bases between. Germline lookup yields CDR1 LNHNV and CDR2 YYDKDF (reference sequence). In DNA, the CDR3 is TGTGCCACCAGCACCGTCGCGGGATCCAATCAGCCCCAGCATTTT. This encodes CATSTVAGSNQPQHF.

This clonotype has a count of ten or more. The chain links TRBV12-3 or TRBV12-4 to TRBJ2-7; maybe TRBD1 (6 bases). The CDR3 extends over 15 amino acids. V gave up 3 bases and J gave up 0 bases, with 12 bases separating them. The CDR3 is CASSFAGAFSYEQYF. DNA of the CDR3: TGTGCCAGCAGTTTTGCAGGGGCCTTCTCCTACGAGCAGTACTTC.

This clonotype came up a few times. The chain's CDR3 is CATSDLDNEQFF. CDR3 sequence (DNA): TGTGCCACCAGTGATTTGGACAATGAGCAGTTCTTC. V gene TRBV24-1 combines with J gene TRBJ2-1; no clear D gene. Trimming removed 0 bases from V and 5 bases from J, with 1 base in between. CDR1 and CDR2 (germline): KGHDR, SFDVKD. This CDR3 comprises 12 residues.

V is TRBV29-1 and J is TRBJ2-1; a possible D gene is TRBD2 (6 bases). Germline lookup yields CDR1 SQVTM and CDR2 ANQGSEA. The CDR3 is 13 amino acids. V was cut by 6 bases and J by 4 bases, with 13 bases left in between. This CDR3 reads CSVVPGLYNEQFF. CDR3 sequence (DNA): TGCAGCGTCGTCCCGGGACTTTACAATGAGCAGTTCTTC.

This chain links TRBV4-1 with TRBJ2-7; D is perhaps TRBD2 (6 bases). CDR1 and CDR2 (germline): MGHRA, YSYEKL. V lost 1 base and J 3 bases, leaving 10 bases between the germline ends. The CDR3 sequence is 14 residues long. As DNA, the CDR3 is TGCGCCAGCAGCCAAGTTTCCGGGGGCTACGAGCAGTACTTC. It yields the protein CASSQVSGGYEQYF.

This clonotype occurred a few times. The chain uses TRBV11-3 and TRBJ2-1, with TRBD1 matching 9 bases. Germline CDR1 is SGHNT and CDR2 is YENEEA. Trimming cost V 4 bases and J 4 bases; bases outside gene matches: 8. The CDR3 totals 16 residues. The CDR3 here is CASSSHTGGEYNEQFF. The CDR3 bases are TGTGCCAGCAGCTCCCATACAGGGGGCGAATACAATGAGCAGTTCTTC. Together with reference TRBV11-3 and TRBJ2-1, the CDR3 gives the full variable domain: EAGVVQSPRYKIIEKKQPVAFWCNPISGHNTLYWYLQNLGQGPELLIRYENEEAVDDSQLPKDRFSAERLKGVDSTLKIQPAELGDSAVYLCASSSHTGGEYNEQFFGPGTRLTVL.

This clonotype was found many times. This chain uses TRBV6-1 with TRBJ1-1; 7 nucleotides line up with TRBD1. The CDR3 is made up of 13 amino acids. CDR1 and CDR2 (germline): MNHNS, SASEGT. V was pared by 6 bases and J by 3 bases, with 4 bases of the junction left unmatched. CDR3 region: CASRDTGDTEAFF. The CDR3 nucleotides are TGTGCCAGCAGGGATACAGGGGACACTGAAGCTTTCTTT.

This chain joins TRBV6-1 and TRBJ2-1; tentatively, D is TRBD1 or TRBD2 (5 bases each). The germline V gene has CDR1 MNHNS and CDR2 SASEGT. The CDR3 consists of 15 residues. Trimming removed 6 bases at V and 4 bases at J, with 16 bases between. The CDR3 spells CASSRGASRYNEQFF. The CDR3 coding sequence is TGTGCCAGCAGCCGAGGGGCCTCCCGATACAATGAGCAGTTCTTC.

This clonotype has ten or more counts. The gene calls are TRBV29-1 and TRBJ1-3, with 9 bases identical to TRBD1. Germline V gene data show CDR1 as SQVTM and CDR2 as ANQGSEA. This CDR3 has 15 amino acids. The V segment lost 6 bases and the J segment 4 bases; nucleotides outside the gene matches: 10. CDR3 bases: TGCAGCGTGCGGACAGGGGCTTCGGAAGGAAACACCATATATTTT. It yields the protein CSVRTGASEGNTIYF. Filled out from reference TRBV29-1 and TRBJ1-3, the complete variable domain reads SAVISQKPSRDICQRGTSLTIQCQVDSQVTMMFWYRQQPGQSLTLIATANQGSEATYESGFVIDKFPISRPNLTFSTLTVSNMSPEDSSIYLCSVRTGASEGNTIYFGEGSWLTVV.

The chain is built from TRBV7-8 and TRBJ2-2; 9 nucleotides match TRBD2. Per germline, CDR1 SGHVS and CDR2 FQNEAQ. This CDR3 comprises 16 residues. Losses at the gene ends were 1 base for V and 6 bases for J; bases not matched to a gene: 6. In nucleotides, the CDR3 is TGTGCCAGCAGCTTAGTTGGCGGGGGGGCTTCCGGGGAGCTGTTTTTT. Translated: CASSLVGGGASGELFF.

This clonotype was detected only a few times. DNA of the CDR3: TGCGCCAGCAGCTTTCGGGGCAGGGCTTTTAATGAAAAACTGTTTTTT. Its translation is CASSFRGRAFNEKLFF. The chain recombines TRBV5-1 with TRBJ1-4; D possibly corresponds to TRBD1 (5 bases). Germline V gene lookup returns CDR1 SGHRS and CDR2 YFSETQ. Trimming pared 2 bases from V and 4 bases from J, leaving 15 bases between. This CDR3 is built from 16 residues.

The rearrangement joins TRBV5-5 to TRBJ1-2; 8 nucleotides match TRBD1. The CDR3 is made up of 14 amino acids. Germline CDR1 reads SGHKS; CDR2 reads YYEKEE (reference sequence). J lost 4 bases, V lost 3 bases, and 5 bases had no gene match. The CDR3 DNA reads TGTGCCAGCAGCTCAACAGGGGGTTCCTATGGCTACACCTTC. As protein: CASSSTGGSYGYTF.

Many counts were recorded for this clonotype. This sequence joins TRBV2 and TRBJ1-3, with D perhaps TRBD1 (6 bases). This CDR3 comprises 15 residues. CDR1 SNHLY and CDR2 FYNNEI come from the germline V gene. Trimming removed 8 bases from V and 0 bases from J, with 14 bases in between. The CDR3, as DNA: TGTGCCAGCTCCGGGACATTGGGCTCTGGAAACACCATATATTTT. Protein product: CASSGTLGSGNTIYF.

This clonotype showed up many times. The chain employs TRBV28 and TRBJ2-1, with 14 nucleotides matching TRBD2. From germline, CDR1 is MDHEN and CDR2 SYDVKM. J lost 0 bases, V lost 5 bases, and 15 bases had no gene match. There are 21 residues in the CDR3. The CDR3, as DNA: TGTGCCAGCAGTAATTCGCCCGGGACTAGCGGGGGCCTGAGCTCCTACAATGAGCAGTTCTTC. It is translated as CASSNSPGTSGGLSSYNEQFF.

The sample holds a few counts of this clonotype. V and J are TRBV19 and TRBJ1-4; D may be TRBD1 (5 bases). In germline, CDR1 is LNHDA, CDR2 SQIVND (reference sequence). The CDR3 has 13 amino acids. Trimming took off 8 bases at V and 7 bases at J, with 14 bases between the two ends. The CDR3 sequence is CASSTTGSEKLFF. In nucleotides, the CDR3 is TGTGCCAGTTCCACTACAGGAAGTGAAAAACTGTTTTTT. The whole variable domain, remainder taken from reference TRBV19 and TRBJ1-4, is DGGITQSPKYLFRKEGQNVTLSCEQNLNHDAMYWYRQDPGQGLRLIYYSQIVNDFQKGDIAEGYSVSREKKESFPLTVTSAQKNPTAFYLCASSTTGSEKLFFGSGTQLSVL.

V is TRBV2 and J is TRBJ2-3; 15 bases are shared with TRBD2. Germline V gene data show CDR1 as SNHLY and CDR2 as FYNNEI. The CDR3 spans 17 residues. J was trimmed by 3 bases and V by 6 bases; bases with no gene match: 7. CDR3 protein: CASSGLGTSGRTDTQYF. The CDR3 nucleotides are TGTGCCAGCAGCGGATTGGGGACTAGCGGGAGGACAGATACGCAGTATTTT.

There are a few counts of this clonotype. This chain uses TRBV6-2 or TRBV6-3 with TRBJ2-7; D is unclear. V was pared by 7 bases and J by 0 bases, with 16 bases between. There are 15 residues in the CDR3. The germline CDR1 and CDR2 sequences are MNHEY and SVGEGT. The DNA for the CDR3 is TGTGCCAGCACCTCACTGACGGTCAGCTCCTACGAGCAGTACTTC. Protein: CASTSLTVSSYEQYF.

This clonotype showed up just a few times. This chain connects TRBV29-1 to TRBJ2-7, with 7 positions matching TRBD1. The germline V gene encodes CDR1 SQVTM and CDR2 ANQGSEA. This CDR3 region has 15 residues. Trimming at V came to 3 bases and at J to 1 base, leaving 9 bases not matched to a gene. As DNA, the CDR3 is TGCAGCGTTGACATCGGGCAGGGGGTGTCCTACGAGCAGTACTTC. Protein product: CSVDIGQGVSYEQYF.